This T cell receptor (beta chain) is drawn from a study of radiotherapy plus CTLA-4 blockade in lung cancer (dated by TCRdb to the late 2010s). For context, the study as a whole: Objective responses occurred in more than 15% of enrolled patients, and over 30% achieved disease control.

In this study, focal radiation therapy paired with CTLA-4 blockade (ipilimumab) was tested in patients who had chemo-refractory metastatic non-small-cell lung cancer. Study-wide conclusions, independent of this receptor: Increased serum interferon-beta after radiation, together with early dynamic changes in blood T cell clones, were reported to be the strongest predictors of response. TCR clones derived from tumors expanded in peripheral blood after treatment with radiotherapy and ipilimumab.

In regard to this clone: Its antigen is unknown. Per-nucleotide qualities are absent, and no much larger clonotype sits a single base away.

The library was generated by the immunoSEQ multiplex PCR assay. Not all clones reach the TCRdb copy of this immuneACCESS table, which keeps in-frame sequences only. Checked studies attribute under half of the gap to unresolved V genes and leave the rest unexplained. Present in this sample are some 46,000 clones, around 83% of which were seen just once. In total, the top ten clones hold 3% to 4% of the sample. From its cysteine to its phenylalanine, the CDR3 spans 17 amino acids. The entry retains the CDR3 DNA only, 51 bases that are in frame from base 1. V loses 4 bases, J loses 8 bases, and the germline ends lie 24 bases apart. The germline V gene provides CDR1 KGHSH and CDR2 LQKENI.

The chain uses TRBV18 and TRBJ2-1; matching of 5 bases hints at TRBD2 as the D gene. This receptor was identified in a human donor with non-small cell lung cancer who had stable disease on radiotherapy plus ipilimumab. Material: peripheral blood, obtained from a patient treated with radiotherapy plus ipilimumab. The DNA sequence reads TGTGCCAGCTCACAGACCCCGGGAATAGGATACGGGGATGAGCAGTTCTTC. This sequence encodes CASSQTPGIGYGDEQFF.